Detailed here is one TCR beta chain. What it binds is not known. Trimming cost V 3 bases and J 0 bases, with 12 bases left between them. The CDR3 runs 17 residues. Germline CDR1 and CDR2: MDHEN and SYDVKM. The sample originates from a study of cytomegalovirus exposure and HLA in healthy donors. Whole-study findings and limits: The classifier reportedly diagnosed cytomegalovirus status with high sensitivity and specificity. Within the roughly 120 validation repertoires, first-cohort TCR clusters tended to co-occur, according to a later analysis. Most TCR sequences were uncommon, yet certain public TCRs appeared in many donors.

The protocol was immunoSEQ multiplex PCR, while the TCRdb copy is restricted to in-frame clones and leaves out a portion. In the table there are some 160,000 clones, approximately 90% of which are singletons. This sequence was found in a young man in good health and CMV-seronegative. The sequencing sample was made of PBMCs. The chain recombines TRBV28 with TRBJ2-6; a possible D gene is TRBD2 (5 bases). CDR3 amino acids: CASSFLTGSSGANVLTF. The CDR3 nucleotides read TGTGCCAGCAGTTTCCTAACGGGGAGCTCTGGGGCCAACGTCCTGACTTTC.